Listed below are T cell receptor beta chains from one sample, sequenced in a study of sequential checkpoint blockade in melanoma. The repertoire was sequenced with immunoSEQ multiplex PCR; TCRdb's copy has only in-frame clones and lacks some. Of about 6,700 clones listed, approximately 26% are singletons. This material consisted of tumor tissue (inferred from file names), taken from a patient given nivolumab and ipilimumab in sequence. Every receptor here comes from a human donor with melanoma. The CDR3 runs from the conserved cysteine through the conserved F or W. A D gene is named only where the DNA matches it firmly. Clone size appears in some rows only: once, few, many, or a class for an expanded clone.

NA,NA,TRBJ1-5,TRBV19,TGTGCCAGTAGTTGGGGGTCGGGACAGCCCCAGCATTTT,CASSWGSGQPQHF
medium-sized,TRBD2,TRBJ2-3,TRBV19,TGTGCCAGTATGGCGGGACTAGCGGGAGTCGGTACGCAGTATTTT,CASMAGLAGVGTQYF
few,NA,TRBJ2-1,TRBV1,TGCGCCAGCACCCTTTCGTTTGTGGCGCTGACCTACAATGAGCAGTTCTTC,CASTLSFVALTYNEQFF
NA,TRBD1,TRBJ2-7,TRBV19,TGTGCCAGTAGTATCGGACAGGGGGCTACCTACGAGCAGTACTTC,CASSIGQGATYEQYF
few,TRBD1,TRBJ1-2,TRBV5-1,TGCGCCAGCAGCTACCGGACAGGGGAGGGCTATGGCTACACCTTC,CASSYRTGEGYGYTF
medium-sized,NA,TRBJ1-2,TRBV11-3,TGTGCCAGCAGCCCTTTTGATTCCAGTATCAACTATGGCTACACCTTC,CASSPFDSSINYGYTF
medium-sized,NA,TRBJ1-3,TRBV11-3,TGTGCCAGCAGCTTAGGAGAAGGGGCCTACACCATATATTTT,CASSLGEGAYTIYF
once,TRBD2,TRBJ2-2,TRBV12-5,TGTGCTAGTGGCGCACTAGCGGGGGGGGCGGCCACCGGGGAGCTGTTTTTT,CASGALAGGAATGELFF
few,TRBD1,TRBJ2-5,TRBV23-1,TGCGCCAGCAGTCAAGATCACAGGGGGAACCAAGAGACCCAGTACTTC,CASSQDHRGNQETQYF
NA,TRBD2,TRBJ2-3,TRBV19,TGTGCCAGTAGTATACGGCGGGGGGGCACAGATACGCAGTATTTT,CASSIRRGGTDTQYF
few,NA,TRBJ1-3,TRBV19,TGTGCCAGTAGTCCCACAGGGAGTCCTGGAAACACCATATATTTT,CASSPTGSPGNTIYF
many,NA,TRBJ2-1,TRBV11-3,TGTGCCAGCAGTCGAGGCCGAAGCTCCTACAATGAGCAGTTCTTC,CASSRGRSSYNEQFF
NA,TRBD2,TRBJ2-1,TRBV19,TGTGCCAGTAGTATAGGGAAGAGGGGTAGCGGGAGGGCCTCCTCCTACAATGAGCAGTTCTTC,CASSIGKRGSGRASSYNEQFF
few,TRBD1,TRBJ1-1,TRBV10-2,TGCGCCAGCAGAAAGACAGGGTACACTGAAGCTTTCTTT,CASRKTGYTEAFF
NA,NA,TRBJ2-1,TRBV4-1,TGCGCCAGCAGCCAACCCGACAACCAAGCGGACAATGAGCAGTTCTTC,CASSQPDNQADNEQFF
NA,NA,TRBJ1-5,TRBV18,TGTGCCAGCTCACCGGTTAGGGTTTCTGATCAGCCCCAGCATTTT,CASSPVRVSDQPQHF
NA,NA,TRBJ2-5,TRBV16,TGTGCCAGCAGCCAAACCCCCGGTCTACAAACCCAGTACTTC,CASSQTPGLQTQYF
NA,NA,TRBJ1-2,TRBV19,TGTGCCAGTAGTATAGAGAGAGGGGACAACTATGGCTACACCTTC,CASSIERGDNYGYTF
many,NA,TRBJ1-3,TRBV11-3,TGTGCCAGCAGCCTTAAAATGGACCCAACCTCTGGAAACACCATATATTTT,CASSLKMDPTSGNTIYF
NA,TRBD2,TRBJ2-5,TRBV9,TGTGCCAGCAGCCCCGATAGCGGGAGAGGCGAGACCCAGTACTTC,CASSPDSGRGETQYF
many,TRBD2,TRBJ2-3,TRBV6-8,TGTGCCAGCAGTTACTTCGGACTAGCAGGATCCCCGCAGTATTTT,CASSYFGLAGSPQYF
once,TRBD1,TRBJ2-3,TRBV5-1,TGCGCCAGCAGCATAGGGCCGGGACAGGGTTTAGATACGCAGTATTTT,CASSIGPGQGLDTQYF
NA,TRBD2,TRBJ2-2,TRBV9,TGTGCCAGCAGCGTGGGGCCACTCGGAGCGGGAGAGACCGGGGAGCTGTTTTTT,CASSVGPLGAGETGELFF
NA,NA,TRBJ2-3,TRBV19,TGTGCCAGTAGTATAGGGGGTAGCCTGAGTGATACGCAGTATTTT,CASSIGGSLSDTQYF